This T cell receptor beta chain was recovered during a study of T-cell reconstitution after alpha-beta-depleted transplantation in children. Findings and limits, study-wide: Reportedly, alpha-beta T cells present about two months post-transplant originated from several hundred expanded clones of graft origin. From newly produced T cells came most of the T-cell counts and diversity one year after transplant.

TCRbeta library construction was performed incorporating unique molecular identifiers. Via MiXCR, TCRdb re-called the PCR reads, giving one row per CDR3 protein. The repertoire holds around 700,000 distinct CDR3 sequences, with about an eighth as singletons. V lost 1 base to trimming and J lost 7 bases, with 8 bases between them. Per the germline V gene, CDR1 is WSHSY and CDR2 is SAAADI. The CDR3 extends over 13 amino acids. Of note for this clonotype: The target antigen is unknown.

The chain uses TRBV10-2 and TRBJ2-1; D remains ambiguous. The sample was PBMCs, taken before TCRalphabeta/CD19-depleted stem cell transplant. This clonotype was sampled from a girl aged 2 to 9 with congenital amegakaryocytic thrombocytopenia, due to receive a stem cell transplant. As DNA, the CDR3 is TGCGCCAGCAGTGAGTGGTCAAAGAATGAGCAGTTCTTC. Its translation is CASSEWSKNEQFF.